The 30 T cell receptor beta chains in this list originate from one sample, sequenced in a study of PD-L1 blockade in urothelial cancer. Profiling relied on immunoSEQ multiplex PCR, and the TCRdb table lists in-frame clones only, not all of them. The sample lists 100,000 to 150,000 clones, 86% occurring once. Sample time point: peripheral blood 6 weeks after treatment start. The specimen comprised PBMCs, sampled around atezolizumab (anti-PD-L1) treatment. These receptor sequences come from a man aged 45 to 65 with urothelial cancer.

The J gene is TRBJ2-7, the V gene TRBV28; the match to TRBD1 covers 9 bases. Germline V gene data show CDR1 as MDHEN and CDR2 as SYDVKM. Trimming cost V 8 bases and J 6 bases; bases outside gene matches: 5. The CDR3 runs to 12 residues. CDR3 coding DNA: TGTGCCAGCGGCCGGGACAGGGCCGAGCAGTACTTC. Its translation is CASGRDRAEQYF.

The V gene is TRBV2, the J gene TRBJ1-2; D not resolved. V was pared by 2 bases and J by 3 bases, with 13 bases between. CDR1 SNHLY and CDR2 FYNNEI come from the germline V gene. The CDR3 loop spans 15 amino acids. The CDR3 sequence: CASSELGGRYYGYTF. Written as DNA, the CDR3 is TGTGCCAGCAGTGAACTTGGCGGAAGATACTATGGCTACACCTTC.

This clone was recorded a few times. This chain links TRBV30 with TRBJ1-6; D possibly corresponds to TRBD1 (5 bases). The germline V gene has CDR1 GTSNPN and CDR2 SVGIG (reference sequence). V was trimmed by 6 bases and J by 9 bases, leaving 21 bases between them. There are 15 residues in the CDR3. The CDR3 nucleotides read TGTGCCTGCAGGTTGCGCGGCAGGGCGACTTCACCCCTCCACTTT. Its translation is CACRLRGRATSPLHF.

V and J are TRBV27 and TRBJ2-3, with TRBD2 identical over 13 bases. The V segment lost 6 bases and the J segment 4 bases; nucleotides outside the gene matches: 1. The CDR3 sequence is 14 residues long. CDR1 is MNHEY and CDR2 is SMNVEV in the germline V gene (reference sequence). CDR3: CASRLAGGPDTQYF. For the CDR3, the DNA is TGTGCCAGCAGACTAGCGGGAGGGCCAGATACGCAGTATTTT.

CDR3 in DNA: TGTGCCACCGAACAGGGGGCACGGCAGCCCCAGCATTTT. Its protein product is CATEQGARQPQHF. J is TRBJ1-5 and V is TRBV6-6; 9 bases fit TRBD1. This CDR3 is built from 13 residues. V was clipped by 10 bases and J by 7 bases; unmatched bases: 8. Germline V gives CDR1 MNHNY, CDR2 SVGAGI (reference sequence).

The chain links TRBV9 to TRBJ2-7, with 9 bases lining up with TRBD1. CDR1 is SGDLS, CDR2 YYNGEE, per germline. The CDR3 is 14 residues long. V was pared by 4 bases and J by 1 base, with 3 bases of the junction left unmatched. In DNA, the CDR3 is TGTGCCAGCAGCACCGGGACAGGGTCCTACGAGCAGTACTTC. Protein sequence: CASSTGTGSYEQYF.

As DNA, the CDR3 is TGTGCCAGCACCTTGGGACAGCGGGCCTACGAGCAGTACTTC. This codes for CASTLGQRAYEQYF. The chain carries TRBV6-6 and TRBJ2-7, with D perhaps matching TRBD1 (7 bases). Germline CDR1 reads MNHNY; CDR2 reads SVGAGI (reference sequence). This CDR3 is built from 14 residues. Trimming removed 7 bases at V and 2 bases at J, with 15 bases between.

CDR3 DNA: TGTGCCAGCAGCCCTAGCGGGGGGAACACCGGGGAGCTGTTTTTT. Amino acid sequence: CASSPSGGNTGELFF. J is TRBJ2-2 and V is TRBV7-9, with 10 bases fitting TRBD2. V shed 5 bases, J shed 1 base, and the junction held 1 base outside the gene matches. This CDR3 is built from 15 residues. Germline values: CDR1 SEHNR, CDR2 FQNEAQ (reference sequence).

The chain couples TRBV27 to TRBJ2-4; 14 nucleotides agree with TRBD2. The CDR3 extends over 17 amino acids. Losses at the gene ends were 6 bases for V and 0 bases for J; bases not matched to a gene: 4. CDR1 is MNHEY, CDR2 SMNVEV, per germline (reference sequence). The CDR3 reads CASRGLAGVGAKNIQYF. In DNA, the CDR3 is TGTGCCAGCAGGGGACTAGCGGGAGTGGGAGCCAAAAACATTCAGTACTTC.

This chain uses TRBV9 with TRBJ2-1; the match to TRBD1 covers 9 bases. The CDR3 is 16 residues long. Germline assignment: CDR1 SGDLS and CDR2 YYNGEE. The trim removed 3 bases at V and 8 bases at J, leaving 12 bases unmatched. This CDR3 reads CASSASRDRVSYEQFF. CDR3 in DNA: TGTGCCAGCAGCGCGAGCCGGGACAGGGTGTCTTATGAGCAGTTCTTC.

The chain uses TRBV5-4 and TRBJ2-5, with 7 bases identical to TRBD1. The CDR3 consists of 19 residues. V lost 2 bases, J lost 2 bases, and 18 bases stayed unmatched. Germline V gene data show CDR1 as SGHNT and CDR2 as YYREEE (reference sequence). Here the CDR3 DNA reads TGTGCCAGCAGCTTCTATCGGTCCTGGACAGGCCTGAAACAAGAGACCCAGTACTTC. It specifies CASSFYRSWTGLKQETQYF.

This clone was recorded a few times. The chain links TRBV28 to TRBJ2-3, with 12 bases aligning to TRBD2. The germline CDR1 and CDR2 sequences are MDHEN and SYDVKM. CDR3 length: 19 residues. V shed 3 bases and J 0 bases; nucleotides not matched to a gene: 10. CDR3 sequence (DNA): TGTGCCAGCAGTTTTCTCGCTAGCGGGAGGGTTTCTAGCACAGATACGCAGTATTTT. Amino acids: CASSFLASGRVSSTDTQYF.

The genes are TRBV6-5 and TRBJ1-6, with TRBD1 matching 7 bases. The CDR3 contains 15 residues. Germline loops: CDR1 MNHEY, CDR2 SVGAGI. Trimming cost V 6 bases and J 10 bases; bases outside gene matches: 12. The CDR3 region is CASRDRDRRISPLHF. Written as DNA, the CDR3 is TGTGCCAGCAGAGACCGGGACAGAAGGATATCACCCCTCCACTTT.

This clone was seen a single time. V is TRBV28 and J is TRBJ2-3, with 9 positions matching TRBD2. The CDR3 is 15 residues long. CDR1 MDHEN and CDR2 SYDVKM come from the germline V gene. Trimming at V came to 2 bases and at J to 6 bases, leaving 6 bases not matched to a gene. The CDR3 DNA is TGTGCCAGCAGTTTACGCGCGGGAGGGCCGGATACGCAGTATTTT. This encodes CASSLRAGGPDTQYF.

This chain connects TRBV19 to TRBJ2-2, with 11 bases that match TRBD2. CDR1 is LNHDA, CDR2 SQIVND, per germline (reference sequence). The CDR3 totals 17 residues. The V and J ends lost 7 bases and 4 bases, in that order; junction bases with no gene match: 11. Here the CDR3 reads CASNKIAGGPGTGELFF. DNA of the CDR3: TGTGCCAGTAATAAGATAGCGGGAGGGCCTGGCACCGGGGAGCTGTTTTTT.

The rearrangement joins TRBV29-1 to TRBJ1-2; D may be TRBD1 (5 bases). V gave up 4 bases and J gave up 8 bases, with 20 bases separating them. The CDR3 covers 14 residues. Germline assignment: CDR1 SQVTM and CDR2 ANQGSEA. The CDR3 loop reads CSVAGRGREGGYTF. The DNA for the CDR3 is TGCAGCGTTGCAGGACGTGGCAGGGAGGGGGGCTACACCTTC.

The chain links TRBV2 to TRBJ2-4; tentative D call: TRBD1 (7 bases). Germline V gene sequence: CDR1 SNHLY, CDR2 FYNNEI. This CDR3 spans 14 amino acids. The V and J ends lost 7 bases and 6 bases respectively, with 16 bases between them. This CDR3 is CASIQGGGVNIQYF. For the CDR3, the DNA is TGTGCCAGCATCCAAGGGGGCGGGGTAAACATTCAGTACTTC.

The chain recombines TRBV28 with TRBJ1-2; D gene unclear. CDR3 length: 16 amino acids. V lost 4 bases to trimming and J lost 2 bases, with 17 bases between them. The germline gives CDR1 MDHEN, CDR2 SYDVKM. CDR3 coding DNA: TGTGCCAGCAGTTCAGGTACAGTGATCGTAAACTATGGCTACACCTTC. This gives the protein CASSSGTVIVNYGYTF.

The chain couples TRBV10-2 to TRBJ1-5, with 10 bases fitting TRBD1. The CDR3 loop spans 15 amino acids. The trim removed 6 bases at V and 6 bases at J, leaving 8 bases unmatched. The germline V gene encodes CDR1 WSHSY and CDR2 SAAADI. The CDR3 DNA is TGCGCCAGCAGGGCGACAGGGGGCGTGGGTCAGCCCCAGCATTTT. This encodes CASRATGGVGQPQHF.

This chain uses TRBV7-3 with TRBJ2-3; the D is unclear. Per the germline V gene, CDR1 is SGHTA and CDR2 is FQGTGA. The CDR3 covers 15 residues. The germline V and J ends were trimmed by 3 bases and 3 bases, with 13 bases remaining between them. CDR3 bases: TGTGCCAGCAGCTTGAACCACGAGCTAACAGATACGCAGTATTTT. Residues: CASSLNHELTDTQYF. The complete variable domain, with remaining parts taken from reference TRBV7-3 and TRBJ2-3, reads GAGVSQTPSNKVTEKGKYVELRCDPISGHTALYWYRQSLGQGPEFLIYFQGTGAADDSGLPNDRFFAVRPEGSVSTLKIQRTERGDSAVYLCASSLNHELTDTQYFGPGTRLTVL.

This rearrangement joins TRBV5-1 to TRBJ1-4; 8 bases align to TRBD1. V was pared by 7 bases and J by 7 bases, with 12 bases of the junction left unmatched. CDR3 length equals 15 residues. Germline loops: CDR1 SGHRS, CDR2 YFSETQ. The CDR3 reads CASRTGSGVFEKLFF. The CDR3 region has the DNA TGCGCCAGCCGGACAGGGTCAGGTGTCTTTGAAAAACTGTTTTTT.

This chain connects TRBV7-3 to TRBJ2-2; possibly TRBD2 for D (5 bases). There are 14 residues in the CDR3. V lost 2 bases to trimming and J lost 4 bases, with 8 bases between them. From germline, CDR1 is SGHTA and CDR2 FQGTGA. The chain's CDR3 is CASSLGSFTGELFF. The CDR3 nucleotides read TGTGCCAGCAGCTTAGGGAGTTTCACCGGGGAGCTGTTTTTT. The full variable domain, in which reference TRBV7-3 and TRBJ2-2 provide the parts outside the CDR3, is GAGVSQTPSNKVTEKGKYVELRCDPISGHTALYWYRQSLGQGPEFLIYFQGTGAADDSGLPNDRFFAVRPEGSVSTLKIQRTERGDSAVYLCASSLGSFTGELFFGEGSRLTVL.

This chain links TRBV11-2 with TRBJ2-2, with D unresolved. Per the germline V gene, CDR1 is SGHAT and CDR2 is FQNNGV. Trimming shortened V by 8 bases and J by 8 bases, and 15 bases separated the two germline ends. The CDR3 has 13 amino acids. CDR3 region: CASRFVSSGELFF. The CDR3 region has the DNA TGTGCCAGCCGTTTCGTATCCTCTGGGGAGCTGTTTTTT. Full variable domain (remainder filled in from reference TRBV11-2 and TRBJ2-2): EAGVAQSPRYKIIEKRQSVAFWCNPISGHATLYWYQQILGQGPKLLIQFQNNGVVDDSQLPKDRFSAERLKGVDSTLKIQPAKLEDSAVYLCASRFVSSGELFFGEGSRLTVL.

V and J are TRBV6-1 and TRBJ2-5; possible D gene TRBD2, 6 bases. Trimming shortened V by 7 bases and J by 2 bases, and 14 bases separated the two germline ends. The CDR3 has 14 residues. CDR1 is MNHNS and CDR2 is SASEGT in the germline V gene. CDR3 region: CASKKDSGQETQYF. The CDR3, as DNA: TGTGCCAGCAAAAAGGATAGCGGACAAGAGACCCAGTACTTC.

The genes are TRBV5-6 and TRBJ2-1, with 7 positions matching TRBD1. After removal of 4 bases from V and 10 bases from J, the junction contained 11 bases not matched to a gene. Germline loops: CDR1 SGHDT, CDR2 YYEEEE. The CDR3 covers 14 residues. The CDR3 protein is CASSPLQGFEEQFF. The DNA of the CDR3 is TGTGCCAGCAGCCCACTACAGGGGTTCGAGGAGCAGTTCTTC.

The V gene is TRBV10-3, the J gene TRBJ2-7, with D perhaps matching TRBD1 (6 bases). V was clipped by 6 bases and J by 5 bases, with 11 bases between them. CDR1 and CDR2 from the germline V gene are ENHRY and SYGVKD. This CDR3 is 12 amino acids long. In nucleotides, the CDR3 is TGTGCCATCAGCCAGGGGATACACGAGCAGTACTTC. Protein: CAISQGIHEQYF.

This clone appeared a few times. The J gene is TRBJ1-5, the V gene TRBV19; no clear D. This CDR3 is 14 amino acids long. Germline values: CDR1 LNHDA, CDR2 SQIVND (reference sequence). Trimming stripped 8 bases from V and 1 base from J, with 12 bases between. The CDR3 coding sequence is TGTGCCAGTTCCCCGGGTACGAGCAATCAGCCCCAGCATTTT. It codes for CASSPGTSNQPQHF.

The chain is built from TRBV19 and TRBJ2-1; TRBD2 agrees at 10 bases. The CDR3 is 16 residues long. The J segment lost 2 bases and the V segment lost 5 bases, leaving 6 bases of the junction unmatched. Looked up from germline, CDR1 is LNHDA and CDR2 is SQIVND (reference sequence). DNA of the CDR3: TGTGCCAGTAGTCCCCGGACTAGCGGACCCTACAATGAGCAGTTCTTC. It specifies CASSPRTSGPYNEQFF.

The rearrangement links TRBV6-5 to TRBJ2-5; D ambiguous. CDR1 and CDR2 (germline): MNHEY, SVGAGI. This CDR3 has 14 residues. The V end was cut by 2 bases, the J end by 0 bases, with 7 bases between. The CDR3 DNA reads as TGTGCCAGCAGTTACCCGCGGAACCAAGAGACCCAGTACTTC. Protein sequence: CASSYPRNQETQYF.

This chain uses TRBV5-1 with TRBJ1-4; D gene unclear. The CDR3 length is 15 residues. Per the germline V gene, CDR1 is SGHRS and CDR2 is YFSETQ. Trimming removed 4 bases at V and 0 bases at J, with 10 bases between. CDR3 protein: CASSPGSSTNEKLFF. As DNA, the CDR3 is TGCGCCAGCAGCCCGGGGAGTTCAACTAATGAAAAACTGTTTTTT.